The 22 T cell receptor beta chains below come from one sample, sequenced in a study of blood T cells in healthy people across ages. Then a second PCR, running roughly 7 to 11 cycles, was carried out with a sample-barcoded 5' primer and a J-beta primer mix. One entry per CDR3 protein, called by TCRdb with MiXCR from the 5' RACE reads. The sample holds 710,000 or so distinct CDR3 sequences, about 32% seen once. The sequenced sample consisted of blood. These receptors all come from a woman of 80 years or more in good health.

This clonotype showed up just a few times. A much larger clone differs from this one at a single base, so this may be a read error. The CDR3 reads CASSPGGKTQYF. CDR3 bases: TGTGCCAGCAGTCCGGGAGGGAAGACCCAGTACTTC. The V gene is TRBV6-5, the J gene TRBJ2-5, with 8 bases identical to TRBD2. Germline CDR1 is MNHEY and CDR2 is SVGAGI. The ends lost 5 bases at V and 6 bases at J; junction bases unmatched: 2. This CDR3 has 12 amino acids.

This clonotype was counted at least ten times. CDR3 coding DNA: TGCAGTGCAGCCGGGACAGGGGCCGAAGAGACCCAGTACTTC. Translation gives CSAAGTGAEETQYF. The chain combines TRBV20-1 with TRBJ2-5, with TRBD1 matching over 10 bases. V was clipped by 6 bases and J by 3 bases; unmatched bases: 7. This CDR3 comprises 14 residues. Germline V CDR1 and CDR2: DFQATT, SNEGSKA (reference sequence).

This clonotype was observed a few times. CDR3 protein: CAWKLAGGTNEQFF. The CDR3 nucleotides read TGTGCCTGGAAACTAGCGGGGGGCACTAATGAGCAGTTCTTC. The rearrangement links TRBV30 to TRBJ2-1, with TRBD2 identical over 12 bases. Trimming cost V 4 bases and J 7 bases; bases outside gene matches: 5. The germline V gene encodes CDR1 GTSNPN and CDR2 SVGIG (reference sequence). This CDR3 is 14 amino acids long.

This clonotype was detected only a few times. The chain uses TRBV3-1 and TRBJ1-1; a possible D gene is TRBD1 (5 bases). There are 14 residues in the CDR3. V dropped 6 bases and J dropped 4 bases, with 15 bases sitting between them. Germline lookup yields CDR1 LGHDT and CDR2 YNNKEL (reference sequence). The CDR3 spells CASSRGLQATEAFF. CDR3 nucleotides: TGTGCCAGCAGTAGGGGCCTGCAGGCCACTGAAGCTTTCTTT. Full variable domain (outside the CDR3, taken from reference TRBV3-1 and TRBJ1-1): DTAVSQTPKYLVTQMGNDKSIKCEQNLGHDTMYWYKQDSKKFLKIMFSYNNKELIINETVPNRFSPKSPDKAHLNLHINSLELGDSAVYFCASSRGLQATEAFFGQGTRLTVV.

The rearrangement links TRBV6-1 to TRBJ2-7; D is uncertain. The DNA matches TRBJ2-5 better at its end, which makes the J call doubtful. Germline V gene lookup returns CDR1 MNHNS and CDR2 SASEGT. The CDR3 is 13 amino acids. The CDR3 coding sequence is TGTGCCGCCAAGGACCGGTACCAAGAGACCCAGTACTTC. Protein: CAAKDRYQETQYF.

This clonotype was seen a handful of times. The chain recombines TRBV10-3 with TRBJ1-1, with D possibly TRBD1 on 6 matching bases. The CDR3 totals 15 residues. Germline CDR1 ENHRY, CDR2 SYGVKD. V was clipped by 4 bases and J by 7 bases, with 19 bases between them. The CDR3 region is CAISGTGTRVGEAFF. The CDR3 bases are TGTGCCATCAGTGGAACCGGGACACGGGTGGGTGAAGCTTTCTTT.

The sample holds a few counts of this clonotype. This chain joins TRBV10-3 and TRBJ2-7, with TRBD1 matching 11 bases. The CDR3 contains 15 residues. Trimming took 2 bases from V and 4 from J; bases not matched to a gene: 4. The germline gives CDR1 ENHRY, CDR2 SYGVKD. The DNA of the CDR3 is TGTGCCATCAGTGAGCCCGGGACAGGGGGGTACGAGCAGTACTTC. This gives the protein CAISEPGTGGYEQYF.

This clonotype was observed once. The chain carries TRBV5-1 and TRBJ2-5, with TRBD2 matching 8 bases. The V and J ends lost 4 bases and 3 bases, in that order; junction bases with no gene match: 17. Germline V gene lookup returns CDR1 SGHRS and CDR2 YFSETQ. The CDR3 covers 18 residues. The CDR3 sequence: CASSRLGVSGVMEETQYF. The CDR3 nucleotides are TGCGCCAGCAGCCGACTGGGGGTTAGCGGGGTAATGGAAGAGACCCAGTACTTC.

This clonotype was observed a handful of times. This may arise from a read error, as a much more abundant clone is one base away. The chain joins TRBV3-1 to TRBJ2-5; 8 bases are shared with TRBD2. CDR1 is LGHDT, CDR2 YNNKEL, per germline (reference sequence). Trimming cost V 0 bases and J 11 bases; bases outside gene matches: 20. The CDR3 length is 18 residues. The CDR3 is CASSQDLPGGGQYNEQYF. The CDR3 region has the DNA TGTGCCAGCAGCCAAGACCTGCCGGGCGGGGGGCAATACAATGAGCAGTACTTC.

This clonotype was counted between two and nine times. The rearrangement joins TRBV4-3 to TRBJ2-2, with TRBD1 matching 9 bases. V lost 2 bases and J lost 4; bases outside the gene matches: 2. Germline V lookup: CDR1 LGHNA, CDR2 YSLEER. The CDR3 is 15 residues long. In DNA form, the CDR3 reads TGCGCCAGCAGCCAAAAGGACAGGGGCACCGGGGAGCTGTTTTTT. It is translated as CASSQKDRGTGELFF.

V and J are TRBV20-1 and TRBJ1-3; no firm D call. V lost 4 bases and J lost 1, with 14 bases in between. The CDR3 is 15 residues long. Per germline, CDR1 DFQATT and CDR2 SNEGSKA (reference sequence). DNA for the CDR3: TGCAGTGCTACCCTTCCGGTCCCTTCTGGAAACACCATATATTTT. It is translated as CSATLPVPSGNTIYF.

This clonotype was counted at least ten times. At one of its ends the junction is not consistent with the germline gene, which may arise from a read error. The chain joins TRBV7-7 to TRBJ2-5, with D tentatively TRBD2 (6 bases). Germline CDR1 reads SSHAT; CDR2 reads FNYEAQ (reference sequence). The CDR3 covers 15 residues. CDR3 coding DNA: TGTGCTAGCAGCCCTAGGGTGTGGGGGGAAGAGACCCAGTACTTC. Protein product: CASSPRVWGEETQYF.

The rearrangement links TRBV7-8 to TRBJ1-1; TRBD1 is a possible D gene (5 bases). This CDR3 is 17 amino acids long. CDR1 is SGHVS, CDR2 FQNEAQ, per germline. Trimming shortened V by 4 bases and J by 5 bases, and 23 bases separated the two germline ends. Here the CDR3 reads CASSSSAGPQLGTEAFF. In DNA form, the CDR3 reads TGTGCCAGCAGCTCCTCAGCGGGACCTCAATTGGGGACTGAAGCTTTCTTT.

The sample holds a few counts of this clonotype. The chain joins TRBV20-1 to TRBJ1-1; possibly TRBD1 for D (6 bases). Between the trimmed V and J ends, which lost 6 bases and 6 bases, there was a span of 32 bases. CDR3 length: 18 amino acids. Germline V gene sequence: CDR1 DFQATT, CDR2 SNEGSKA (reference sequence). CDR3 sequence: CSAEPRPPYNGGGAEAFF. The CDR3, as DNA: TGCAGTGCCGAACCAAGACCTCCCTATAATGGGGGCGGCGCTGAAGCTTTCTTT.

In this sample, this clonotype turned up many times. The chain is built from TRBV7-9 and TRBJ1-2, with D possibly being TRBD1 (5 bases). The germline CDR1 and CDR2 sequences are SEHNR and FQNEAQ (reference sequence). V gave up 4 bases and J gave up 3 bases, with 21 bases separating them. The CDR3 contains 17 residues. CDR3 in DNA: TGTGCCAGCAGCTCCAGGAACAGGCAATCTCCTTACTATGGCTACACCTTC. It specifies CASSSRNRQSPYYGYTF.

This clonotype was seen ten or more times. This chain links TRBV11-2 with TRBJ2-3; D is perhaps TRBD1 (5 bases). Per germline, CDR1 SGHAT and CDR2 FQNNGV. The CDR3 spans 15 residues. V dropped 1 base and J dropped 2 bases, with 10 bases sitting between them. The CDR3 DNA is TGTGCCAGCAGCTTAGCAGGACACATCACAGATACGCAGTATTTT. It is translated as CASSLAGHITDTQYF.

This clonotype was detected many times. This chain's CDR3 is CSAKTTGGYGETQYF. CDR3 DNA: TGCAGTGCTAAAACCACAGGGGGCTATGGAGAGACCCAGTACTTC. The rearrangement links TRBV20-1 to TRBJ2-5, with 9 positions matching TRBD1. The V gene end was trimmed by 4 bases and the J gene end by 4 bases; junction bases not matched to a gene: 10. This CDR3 is built from 15 residues. CDR1 is DFQATT, CDR2 SNEGSKA, per germline (reference sequence).

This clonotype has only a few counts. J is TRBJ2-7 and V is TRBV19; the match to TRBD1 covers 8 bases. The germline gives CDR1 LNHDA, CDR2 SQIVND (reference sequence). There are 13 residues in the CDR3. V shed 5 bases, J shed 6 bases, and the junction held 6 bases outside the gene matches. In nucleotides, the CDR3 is TGTGCCAGTAGTCTTCGACAGGGGTCCGAGCAGTACTTC. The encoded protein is CASSLRQGSEQYF.

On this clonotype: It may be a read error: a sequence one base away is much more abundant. CDR3 coding DNA: TGCAGTGCTAGAGGGGGAGGGGGAGCGGGCGAGCAGTACGTC. It yields the protein CSARGGGGAGEQYV. The chain is built from TRBV20-1 and TRBJ2-4, with D possibly being TRBD2 (7 bases). The J call may be incorrect, as the DNA end agrees better with TRBJ2-7. The germline gives CDR1 DFQATT, CDR2 SNEGSKA (reference sequence). The CDR3 loop spans 14 amino acids.

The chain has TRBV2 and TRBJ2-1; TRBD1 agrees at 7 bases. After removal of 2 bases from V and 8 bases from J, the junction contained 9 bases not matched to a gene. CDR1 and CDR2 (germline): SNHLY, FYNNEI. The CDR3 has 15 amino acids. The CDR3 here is CASSERGRTRDEQFF. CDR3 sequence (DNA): TGTGCCAGCAGTGAAAGGGGGCGCACTCGGGATGAGCAGTTCTTC.

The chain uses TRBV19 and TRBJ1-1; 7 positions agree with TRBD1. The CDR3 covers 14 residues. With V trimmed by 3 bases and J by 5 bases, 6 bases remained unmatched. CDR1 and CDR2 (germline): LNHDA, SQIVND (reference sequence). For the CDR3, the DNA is TGTGCCAGTAGTATGGCCAGGGGGAGAACTGAAGCTTTCTTT. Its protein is CASSMARGRTEAFF.

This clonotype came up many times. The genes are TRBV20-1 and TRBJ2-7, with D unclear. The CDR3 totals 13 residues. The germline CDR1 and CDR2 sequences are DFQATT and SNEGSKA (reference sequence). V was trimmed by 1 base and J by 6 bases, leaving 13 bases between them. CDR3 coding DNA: TGCAGTGCTAGAGTTCCCCGAGACTTCGAGCAGTACTTC. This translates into CSARVPRDFEQYF.